These 21 T cell receptor beta chains were all obtained from the same sample, sequenced in a study of lymphopenia after photon versus proton radiotherapy. The table came from immunoSEQ multiplex PCR; TCRdb's copy has only in-frame clones and leaves some out. The profile shows 25,000 to 30,000 clones, approximately 87% of them singletons. Here the sequenced sample was peripheral blood, taken from a patient treated with proton-based radiotherapy. Receptors were obtained from a woman in her fifties or sixties with cholangiocarcinoma. Some clones in this sample may be carry-over from other donors' samples.

The V and J genes are TRBV19 and TRBJ1-1, with D uncertain. The CDR3 spans 13 residues. The germline CDR1 and CDR2 sequences are LNHDA and SQIVND (reference sequence). V lost 2 bases, J lost 3 bases, and 7 bases lay in between. CDR3 sequence reads: CASSIREDTEAFF. The CDR3 DNA reads as TGTGCCAGTAGTATAAGAGAGGACACTGAAGCTTTCTTT.

V usage is TRBV5-6 and J usage is TRBJ2-7; possibly TRBD1 for D (6 bases). CDR3 size: 13 residues. Trimming stripped 1 base from V and 6 bases from J, with 11 bases between. Germline V gene sequence: CDR1 SGHDT, CDR2 YYEEEE. CDR3 amino acids: CASSLNVGGEQYF. For the CDR3, the DNA is TGTGCCAGCAGCTTGAATGTAGGGGGCGAGCAGTACTTC.

This sequence joins TRBV7-2 and TRBJ2-1; no clear D. CDR1 and CDR2 (germline): SGHTA, FQGNSA. The CDR3 consists of 11 residues. Trimming took off 5 bases at V and 9 bases at J, with 8 bases between the two ends. CDR3 sequence: CASSRSPEQFF. The CDR3 DNA sequence: TGTGCCAGCAGCAGATCCCCTGAGCAGTTCTTC. Filled out from reference TRBV7-2 and TRBJ2-1, the complete variable domain reads GAGVSQSPSNKVTEKGKDVELRCDPISGHTALYWYRQSLGQGLEFLIYFQGNSAPDKSGLPSDRFSAERTGGSVSTLTIQRTQQEDSAVYLCASSRSPEQFFGPGTRLTVL.

J is TRBJ2-3 and V is TRBV19, with TRBD1 matching over 9 bases. The V gene end was trimmed by 5 bases and the J gene end by 0 bases; junction bases not matched to a gene: 12. The germline V gene encodes CDR1 LNHDA and CDR2 SQIVND (reference sequence). CDR3 length: 18 residues. The CDR3 region has the DNA TGTGCCAGTAGTCCACGGACAGGGGACATCACTAGCACAGATACGCAGTATTTT. Translated, it gives CASSPRTGDITSTDTQYF.

The V call is TRBV29-1, the J call TRBJ2-2, with 9 positions matching TRBD1. CDR1 is SQVTM, CDR2 ANQGSEA, per germline. The ends lost 7 bases at V and 7 bases at J; junction bases unmatched: 7. This CDR3 has 13 amino acids. This chain's CDR3 is CSASTGGVGELFF. DNA of the CDR3: TGCAGCGCATCGACAGGGGGAGTCGGGGAGCTGTTTTTT.

The chain has TRBV5-1 and TRBJ2-6, with 7 bases lining up with TRBD2. Trimming removed 4 bases from V and 0 bases from J; junction bases left unmatched: 7. The CDR3 totals 17 residues. The germline gives CDR1 SGHRS, CDR2 YFSETQ. DNA of the CDR3: TGCGCCAGCAGCATTGGGGCGGGAGACTCTGGGGCCAACGTCCTGACTTTC. It yields the protein CASSIGAGDSGANVLTF.

A few counts support this clone. CDR3 in DNA: TGTGCCAGCAGTGACTCGGCCTCTAGCGGGAGTAATGAGCAGTTCTTC. Translated, it gives CASSDSASSGSNEQFF. The rearrangement joins TRBV6-4 to TRBJ2-1; 10 bases are a match to TRBD2. The CDR3 spans 16 residues. Unmatched junction bases numbered 6, after V lost 0 bases and J lost 7 bases. CDR1 and CDR2 (germline): MRHNA, SNTAGT.

This clone was counted once. This chain connects TRBV6-5 to TRBJ2-7, with 7 bases aligning to TRBD1. Trimming took 5 bases from V and 6 from J; bases not matched to a gene: 10. CDR3 size: 14 residues. CDR1 and CDR2 (germline): MNHEY, SVGAGI. The DNA for the CDR3 is TGTGCCAGCAGTCGACAGGGAGCCAGCGTCGAGCAGTACTTC. It yields the protein CASSRQGASVEQYF.

V and J are TRBV7-3 and TRBJ2-7; no clear D gene. Germline CDR1 reads SGHTA; CDR2 reads FQGTGA. The ends were cut back, 5 bases at V and 7 bases at J, with 6 bases in the middle. The length of the CDR3 is 10 residues. The CDR3 DNA reads TGTGCCAGCAGCCCCAGTGAGCAGTACTTC. This translates into CASSPSEQYF. Filled out from reference TRBV7-3 and TRBJ2-7, the complete variable domain reads GAGVSQTPSNKVTEKGKYVELRCDPISGHTALYWYRQSLGQGPEFLIYFQGTGAADDSGLPNDRFFAVRPEGSVSTLKIQRTERGDSAVYLCASSPSEQYFGPGTRLTVT.

By sample fraction, this clone is medium-sized. The chain is built from TRBV6-1 and TRBJ1-2; the D is unclear. The germline V gene has CDR1 MNHNS and CDR2 SASEGT. V lost 4 bases to trimming and J lost 8 bases, with 14 bases between them. The CDR3 is 13 residues long. The chain's CDR3 is CASSVAGGGGYTF. CDR3 DNA: TGTGCCAGCAGTGTTGCGGGAGGCGGAGGCTACACCTTC.

The V gene is TRBV5-5, the J gene TRBJ2-7, with 10 nucleotides matching TRBD1. The CDR3 length is 17 residues. Trimming removed 4 bases from V and 4 bases from J; junction bases left unmatched: 14. The germline V gene encodes CDR1 SGHKS and CDR2 YYEKEE (reference sequence). The CDR3: CASSKTTGQGYGYEQYF. The DNA for the CDR3 is TGTGCCAGCAGCAAAACCACGGGACAGGGGTATGGATACGAGCAGTACTTC.

The chain carries TRBV11-2 and TRBJ2-1, with D maybe TRBD2 (5 bases). The V gene's germline CDR1 is SGHAT and CDR2 FQNNGV. V lost 4 bases and J lost 4, with 8 bases in between. The CDR3 is 13 amino acids. CDR3 amino acids: CASSYPGYNEQFF. In DNA form, the CDR3 reads TGTGCCAGCAGCTATCCGGGGTACAATGAGCAGTTCTTC.

The chain combines TRBV5-5 with TRBJ2-7; 9 bases fit TRBD1. The CDR3 loop spans 12 amino acids. CDR1 and CDR2 from the germline V gene are SGHKS and YYEKEE (reference sequence). Trimming took 5 bases from V and 6 from J; bases not matched to a gene: 3. CDR3 nucleotides: TGTGCCAGCAGTCGACAGGGGGGCGAGCAGTACTTC. Its translation is CASSRQGGEQYF.

The chain carries TRBV7-9 and TRBJ2-3; D is undetermined. The germline gives CDR1 SEHNR, CDR2 FQNEAQ (reference sequence). This CDR3 region has 13 residues. V was shortened by 1 base and J by 6 bases, with 8 bases between the two germline ends. The CDR3: CASSLGSSDTQYF. DNA of the CDR3: TGTGCCAGCAGCTTAGGGTCGAGTGATACGCAGTATTTT.

This chain connects TRBV18 to TRBJ1-6, with TRBD1 as a possible D gene (6 bases). Trimming stripped 3 bases from V and 5 bases from J, with 14 bases between. Germline CDR1 and CDR2: KGHSH and LQKENI. The CDR3 has 16 residues. The CDR3 here is CASSPQASGDNSPLHF. For the CDR3, the DNA is TGTGCCAGCTCACCCCAAGCCTCAGGGGATAATTCACCCCTCCACTTT.

This clone was observed once. V is TRBV5-5 and J is TRBJ1-1, with 7 bases matching TRBD1. This CDR3 spans 14 amino acids. From germline, CDR1 is SGHKS and CDR2 YYEKEE (reference sequence). V gave up 0 bases and J gave up 4 bases; unmatched junction bases: 3. The CDR3 DNA reads as TGTGCCAGCAGCTTGGGATCAGGGGGCACTGAAGCTTTCTTT. This encodes CASSLGSGGTEAFF.

This clone came up once. The V and J genes are TRBV5-1 and TRBJ2-2, with 8 bases fitting TRBD1. The CDR3 consists of 15 residues. With 4 bases clipped from V and 2 bases from J, the junction kept 4 bases outside the gene matches. Per germline, CDR1 SGHRS and CDR2 YFSETQ. This chain's CDR3 is CASSPGTGNTGELFF. The CDR3 DNA sequence: TGCGCCAGCAGCCCCGGGACAGGAAACACCGGGGAGCTGTTTTTT.

The genes are TRBV7-8 and TRBJ2-1; D tentatively fits TRBD1 or TRBD2 (5 bases each). Germline V gives CDR1 SGHVS, CDR2 FQNEAQ. The CDR3 covers 15 residues. The V end lost 5 bases, the J end lost 8 bases, and 19 bases lay between the germline ends. DNA of the CDR3: TGTGCCAGCAGCCCCCCCCGGGCAGGGAGCGATGAGCAGTTCTTC. Protein product: CASSPPRAGSDEQFF.

CDR3 in amino acids: CASSFRLGKLFF. The CDR3 bases are TGTGCCAGCAGCTTCCGACTGGGAAAACTGTTTTTT. The rearrangement links TRBV7-6 to TRBJ1-4; D remains unclear. CDR1 is SGHVS and CDR2 is FNYEAQ in the germline V gene. The V end lost 3 bases, the J end lost 10 bases, and 9 bases lay between the germline ends. CDR3 length equals 12 residues.

The chain has TRBV28 and TRBJ1-2; D is perhaps TRBD1 (6 bases). This CDR3 has 14 residues. V gave up 3 bases and J gave up 4 bases, with 12 bases separating them. CDR1 and CDR2 from the germline V gene are MDHEN and SYDVKM. CDR3 nucleotides: TGTGCCAGCAGTTTTCGGGGGGCCGGCTATGGCTACACCTTC. It codes for CASSFRGAGYGYTF.

This clone has only one observation. The gene calls are TRBV19 and TRBJ2-1, with 10 bases matching TRBD2. V gave up 4 bases and J gave up 4 bases; unmatched junction bases: 4. This CDR3 region has 15 residues. CDR1 and CDR2 (germline): LNHDA, SQIVND (reference sequence). The CDR3 sequence: CASSTGTSAYNEQFF. Here the CDR3 DNA reads TGTGCCAGTAGTACGGGGACTAGCGCTTACAATGAGCAGTTCTTC. Full variable domain (outside the CDR3, taken from reference TRBV19 and TRBJ2-1): DGGITQSPKYLFRKEGQNVTLSCEQNLNHDAMYWYRQDPGQGLRLIYYSQIVNDFQKGDIAEGYSVSREKKESFPLTVTSAQKNPTAFYLCASSTGTSAYNEQFFGPGTRLTVL.